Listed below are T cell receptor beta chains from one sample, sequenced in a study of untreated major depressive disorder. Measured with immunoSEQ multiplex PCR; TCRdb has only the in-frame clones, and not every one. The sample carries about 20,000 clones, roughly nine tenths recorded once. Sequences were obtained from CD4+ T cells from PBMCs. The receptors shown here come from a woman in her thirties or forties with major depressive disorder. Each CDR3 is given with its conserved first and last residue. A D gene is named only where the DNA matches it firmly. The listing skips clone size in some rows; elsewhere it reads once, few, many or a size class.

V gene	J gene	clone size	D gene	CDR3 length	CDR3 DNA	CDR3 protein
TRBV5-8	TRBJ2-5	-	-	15	TGTGCCAGCAGCTTAAGTCAGGGACTTGTTGAGACCCAGTACTTC	CASSLSQGLVETQYF
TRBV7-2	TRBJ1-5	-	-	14	TGTGCCAGCAGCTTTCAGAGGGGCTATCAGCCCCAGCATTTT	CASSFQRGYQPQHF
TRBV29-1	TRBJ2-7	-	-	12	TGCAGCGTTACTGTCACGGGCTACGAGCAGTACTTC	CSVTVTGYEQYF
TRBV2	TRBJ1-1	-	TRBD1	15	TGTGCCAGCAGTGTAGAGGGGGCGGGGAACACTGAAGCTTTCTTT	CASSVEGAGNTEAFF
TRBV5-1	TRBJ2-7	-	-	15	TGCGCCAGCAGCTTGGAAGGCAGGGGTGGATACGAGCAGTACTTC	CASSLEGRGGYEQYF
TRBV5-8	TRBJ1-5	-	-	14	TGTGCCAGCAGCTTCTTTCTGACTCATCAGCCCCAGCATTTT	CASSFFLTHQPQHF
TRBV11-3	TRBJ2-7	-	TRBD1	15	TGTGCCAGCAGCTACCCGGGACAGGGTACCTACGAGCAGTACTTC	CASSYPGQGTYEQYF
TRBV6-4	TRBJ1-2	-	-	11	TGTGCCAGCAGTGACCTGAGAGGCTACACCTTC	CASSDLRGYTF
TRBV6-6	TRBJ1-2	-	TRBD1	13	TGTGCCAGCAGTTACGTCTCAGGGGGCGGCTACACCTTC	CASSYVSGGGYTF
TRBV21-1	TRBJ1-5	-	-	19	TGTGCCAGCAGCAAAACGGCGGGACAGGGGGCAATAGGCAATCAGCCCCAGCATTTT	CASSKTAGQGAIGNQPQHF
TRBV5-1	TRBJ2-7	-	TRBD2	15	TGCGCCAGCAGCGGGGGGACTAGCGCCGCCTACGAGCAGTACTTC	CASSGGTSAAYEQYF
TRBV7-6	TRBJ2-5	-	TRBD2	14	TGTGCCAGCAGCTTAGGGGGAGGGCAAGAGACCCAGTACTTC	CASSLGGGQETQYF
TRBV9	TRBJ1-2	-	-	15	TGTGCCAGCAGCGTCCAGGCAGCTCCTAACTATGGCTACACCTTC	CASSVQAAPNYGYTF
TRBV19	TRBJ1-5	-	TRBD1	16	TGTGCCAGTAGTGGGGGGGGACAGGGCTTTAATCAGCCCCAGCATTTT	CASSGGGQGFNQPQHF
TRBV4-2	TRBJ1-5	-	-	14	TGTGCCAGCAGCCGCGGGGGCACCAATCAGCCCCAGCATTTT	CASSRGGTNQPQHF
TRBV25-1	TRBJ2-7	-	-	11	TGTGCCAGCAGTGAGGGCTACGAGCAGTACTTC	CASSEGYEQYF
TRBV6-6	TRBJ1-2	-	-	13	TGTGCCAGCAGCGAGACATCTAACTATGGCTACACCTTC	CASSETSNYGYTF
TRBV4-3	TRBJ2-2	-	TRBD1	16	TGCGCCAGCAGCCAAGACGACAGGGGGCTCACCGGGGAGCTGTTTTTT	CASSQDDRGLTGELFF
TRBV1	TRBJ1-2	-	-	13	TGCACCAGCATCTGTATCGATAACTATGGCTACACCTTC	CTSICIDNYGYTF
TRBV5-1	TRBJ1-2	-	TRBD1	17	TGCGCCAGCAGCTTGGGTTTGTCCCGACAGGGGAAGGATGGCTACACCTTC	CASSLGLSRQGKDGYTF
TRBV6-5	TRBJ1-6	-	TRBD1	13	TGTGCCAGCAGCCCCTGGGACAGTTCACCCCTCCACTTT	CASSPWDSSPLHF
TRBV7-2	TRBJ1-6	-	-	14	TGTGCCAGCAGCACGGACGGGAATAATTCACCCCTCCACTTT	CASSTDGNNSPLHF
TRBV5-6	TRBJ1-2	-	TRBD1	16	TGTGCCAGCAGCTTGGGGCTTCGGGACAGGGGGCAAGGCTACACCTTC	CASSLGLRDRGQGYTF
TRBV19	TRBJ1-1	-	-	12	TGTGCCAGTAGATGGGGCCCCACTGAAGCTTTCTTT	CASRWGPTEAFF
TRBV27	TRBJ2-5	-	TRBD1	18	TGTGCCAGCAGTCCAACTCAATCCGGGACAGGGGTACGGGAGACCCAGTACTTC	CASSPTQSGTGVRETQYF
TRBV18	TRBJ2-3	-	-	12	TGTGCCAGCTCACGCTGGGGGGATACGCAGTATTTT	CASSRWGDTQYF
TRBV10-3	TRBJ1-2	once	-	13	TGTGCCATACAGGGAGAGGGGGACTATGGCTACACCTTC	CAIQGEGDYGYTF
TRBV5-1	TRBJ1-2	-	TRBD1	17	TGCGCCAGCAGCTTGGCTTGGGCGGAAGACAGGGGGGCTGGCTACACCTTC	CASSLAWAEDRGAGYTF
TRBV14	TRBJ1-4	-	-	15	TGTGCCAGCAGCCCACTTGCGGGGGCAGGGGAAAAACTGTTTTTT	CASSPLAGAGEKLFF
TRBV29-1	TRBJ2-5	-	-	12	TGCAGCGTTAATACAGACCAAGAGACCCAGTACTTC	CSVNTDQETQYF
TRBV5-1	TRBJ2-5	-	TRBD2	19	TGCGCCAGCAGCTTCGTCGGGACTAGCGGGGGGACCTACCAAGAGACCCAGTACTTC	CASSFVGTSGGTYQETQYF
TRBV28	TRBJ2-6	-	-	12	TGTGCCAGCTCGACTGGGGCCAACGTCCTGACTTTC	CASSTGANVLTF
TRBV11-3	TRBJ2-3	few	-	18	TGTGCCAGCAGCTTCCCCCGTAAGGAGTGTTTCCGCCCAGATACGCAGTATTTT	CASSFPRKECFRPDTQYF
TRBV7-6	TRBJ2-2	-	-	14	TGTGCCAGCAGCTTCCAGAAACTAACCGGGGAGCTGTTTTTT	CASSFQKLTGELFF
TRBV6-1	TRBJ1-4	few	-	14	TGTGCCAGCGGTAGACAGACCACTAATGAAAAACTGTTTTTT	CASGRQTTNEKLFF
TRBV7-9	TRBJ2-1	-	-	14	TGTGCCAGCAGCTTAGCCATTTCTAGCAATGAGCAGTTCTTC	CASSLAISSNEQFF
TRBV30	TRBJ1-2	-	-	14	TGTGCCTGGAGTATAGAGAGGGGGACCTATGGCTACACCTTC	CAWSIERGTYGYTF
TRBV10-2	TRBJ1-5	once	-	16	TGCGCCAGCAGTCACCAGGGCCGCCGCACAAATCAGCCCCAGCATTTT	CASSHQGRRTNQPQHF
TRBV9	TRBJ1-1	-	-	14	TGTGCCAGCAGCGCCACCCTCGCGGGCACTGAAGCTTTCTTT	CASSATLAGTEAFF
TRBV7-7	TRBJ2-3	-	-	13	TGTGCTAGCAGCTTGGGGGTGACAGATACGCAGTATTTT	CASSLGVTDTQYF
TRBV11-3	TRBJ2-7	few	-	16	TGTGCCAGCAGCTTAGGAGGATGGACTAACTATTACGAGCAGTACTTC	CASSLGGWTNYYEQYF
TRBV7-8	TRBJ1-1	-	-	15	TGTGCCAGCAGCTTACGGGAGCTCCGGAACACTGAAGCTTTCTTT	CASSLRELRNTEAFF
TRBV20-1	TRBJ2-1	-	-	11	TGCAGTGCTACCGGGAGAGACGAGCAGTTCTTC	CSATGRDEQFF
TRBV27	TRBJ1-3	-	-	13	TGTGCCAGCAAAGGACAGAGCTCATACACCATATATTTT	CASKGQSSYTIYF
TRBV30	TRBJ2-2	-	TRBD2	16	TGTGCCTGGACGTGGACTAGCGGGAGAAGTACCGGGGAGCTGTTTTTT	CAWTWTSGRSTGELFF
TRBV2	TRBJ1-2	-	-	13	TGTGCCACCCAGGGGAACCCGGGGAATGGCTACACCTTC	CATQGNPGNGYTF
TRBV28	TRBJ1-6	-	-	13	TGTGCCAGCATAGGGACGGCCAATTCACCCCTCCACTTT	CASIGTANSPLHF
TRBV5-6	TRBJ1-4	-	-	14	TGTGCCAGCAGCTTGAGCGCAACTAATGAAAAACTGTTTTTT	CASSLSATNEKLFF
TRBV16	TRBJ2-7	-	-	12	TGTGCCAGCAGCCAATCGAGATACGAGCAGTACTTC	CASSQSRYEQYF
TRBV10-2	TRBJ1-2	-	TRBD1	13	TGCGCCAGCAGCCCACAGGGGGCCTATGGCTACACCTTC	CASSPQGAYGYTF
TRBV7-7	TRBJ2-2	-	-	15	TGTGCTAGCAGCTTAAGTAGTATGAGCACCGGGGAGCTGTTTTTT	CASSLSSMSTGELFF
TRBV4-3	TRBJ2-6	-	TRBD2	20	TGCGCCAGCAGCCAAGATCCGGCTAGCGGGAGGGCCGCTGGGGCCAACGTCCTGACTTTC	CASSQDPASGRAAGANVLTF
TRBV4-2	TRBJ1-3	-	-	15	TGTGCCAGCAGCCAATCCACCAGCTCTGGAAACACCATATATTTT	CASSQSTSSGNTIYF
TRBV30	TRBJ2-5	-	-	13	TGTGCCTGGAGTGTACGAGTCCGGGAGACCCAGTACTTC	CAWSVRVRETQYF
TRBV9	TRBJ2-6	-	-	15	TGTGCCAGCAGCGTAACCAGCTCTGGGGCCAACGTCCTGACTTTC	CASSVTSSGANVLTF
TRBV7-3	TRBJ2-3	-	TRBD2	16	TGTGCCAGCAGCTTAAATAGCGGGAGATTTATAGATACGCAGTATTTT	CASSLNSGRFIDTQYF
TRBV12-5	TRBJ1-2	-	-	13	TGTGCTAGTGGCCTGGGGCGGGGGGATGGCTACACCTTC	CASGLGRGDGYTF
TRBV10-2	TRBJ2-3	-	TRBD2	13	TGCGCCAGCAGGGTGGGGGGGGCAGATACGCAGTATTTT	CASRVGGADTQYF
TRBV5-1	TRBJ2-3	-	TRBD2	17	TGCGCCAGCAGCCTGCGTTGGACTAGCGGGGGCACAGATACGCAGTATTTT	CASSLRWTSGGTDTQYF